These 3 T cell receptor beta chains were sequenced from one sample in a study of Graves' ophthalmopathy and Graves' hyperthyroidism. TCR beta CDR3 regions were amplified from RNA transcripts. First-round RT-PCR with HTBI primers preceded a second-round multiplex PCR. In TCRdb, the multiplex PCR reads were re-called with MiXCR into one record per CDR3 protein. Among about 210,000 distinct CDR3 sequences listed, approximately 28% were seen once. Sequencing input: peripheral blood. The receptor set was obtained from a man aged 50 or older with Graves' ophthalmopathy.

The rearrangement links TRBV12-3 or TRBV12-4 to TRBJ2-7; D not resolved. This CDR3 is 13 amino acids long. V was clipped by 7 bases and J by 1 base, with 11 bases between them. The CDR3 DNA reads TGTGCCAGCAACTCTCTCGATTCCTACGAGCAGTACTTC. Residues: CASNSLDSYEQYF.

This clonotype was observed at least ten times. The J gene is TRBJ2-2, the V gene TRBV7-3; TRBD1 might be the D (5 bases). CDR1 is SGHTA and CDR2 is FQGTGA in the germline V gene. There are 13 residues in the CDR3. The ends were cut back, 2 bases at V and 6 bases at J, with 7 bases in the middle. For the CDR3, the DNA is TGTGCCAGCAGCTTACAGGGTTCCGGGGAGCTGTTTTTT. Its translation is CASSLQGSGELFF. The full variable domain, with the rest looked up from reference TRBV7-3 and TRBJ2-2, is GAGVSQTPSNKVTEKGKYVELRCDPISGHTALYWYRQSLGQGPEFLIYFQGTGAADDSGLPNDRFFAVRPEGSVSTLKIQRTERGDSAVYLCASSLQGSGELFFGEGSRLTVL.

The CDR3 DNA reads TGTGCCAGCAGCCTTAGTTCGGCCGGGTATGGCTACACCTTC. Protein product: CASSLSSAGYGYTF. The chain recombines TRBV7-6 with TRBJ1-2, with D unresolved. Trimming removed 5 bases from V and 5 bases from J, with 15 bases in between. Germline values: CDR1 SGHVS, CDR2 FNYEAQ. There are 14 residues in the CDR3.